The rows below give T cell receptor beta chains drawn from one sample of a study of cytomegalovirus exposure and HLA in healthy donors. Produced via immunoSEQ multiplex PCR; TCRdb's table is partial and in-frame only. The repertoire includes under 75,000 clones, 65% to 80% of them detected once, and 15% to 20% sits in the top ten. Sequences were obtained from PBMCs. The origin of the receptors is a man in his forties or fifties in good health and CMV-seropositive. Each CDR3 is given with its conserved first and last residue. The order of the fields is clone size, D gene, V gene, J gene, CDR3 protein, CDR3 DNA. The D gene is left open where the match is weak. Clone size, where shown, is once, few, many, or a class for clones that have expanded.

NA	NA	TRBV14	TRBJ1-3	CASSLQGYSGNTIYF	TGTGCCAGCAGTCTACAGGGCTACTCTGGAAACACCATATATTTT
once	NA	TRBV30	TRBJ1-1	CAWSRGEATEAFF	TGTGCCTGGAGTCGTGGAGAGGCCACTGAAGCTTTCTTT
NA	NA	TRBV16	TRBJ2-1	CASSQQGGANNEQFF	TGTGCCAGCAGCCAACAGGGTGGGGCAAACAATGAGCAGTTCTTC
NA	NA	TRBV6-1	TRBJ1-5	CASRPFASFNQPQHF	TGTGCCAGCAGGCCGTTCGCGTCATTCAATCAGCCCCAGCATTTT
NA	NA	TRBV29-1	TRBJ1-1	CSVEVDPHTEAFF	TGCAGCGTTGAAGTAGATCCGCACACTGAAGCTTTCTTT
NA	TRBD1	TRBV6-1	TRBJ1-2	CASSKQGNYGYTF	TGTGCCAGCAGTAAACAGGGGAACTATGGCTACACCTTC
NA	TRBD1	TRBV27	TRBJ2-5	CASSFGGTGLETQYF	TGTGCCAGCAGTTTTGGGGGGACAGGGTTGGAGACCCAGTACTTC
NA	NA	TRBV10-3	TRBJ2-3	CATVGTSDTQYF	TGTGCCACCGTAGGGACTTCAGATACGCAGTATTTT
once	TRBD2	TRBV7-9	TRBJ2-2	CASSSSGTSTGELFF	TGTGCCAGCAGCTCCTCCGGGACTAGCACCGGGGAGCTGTTTTTT
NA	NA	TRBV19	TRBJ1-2	CASRPVMVVNYGYTF	TGTGCCAGTAGGCCAGTTATGGTCGTTAACTATGGCTACACCTTC
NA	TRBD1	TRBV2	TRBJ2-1	CASAPGTGNEQFF	TGTGCCAGCGCACCCGGGACAGGGAATGAGCAGTTCTTC
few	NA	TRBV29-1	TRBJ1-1	CSSRGLGNTEAFF	TGCAGCTCTCGGGGTCTGGGGAACACTGAAGCTTTCTTT
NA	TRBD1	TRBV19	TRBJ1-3	CASRRTGALGSSGNTIYF	TGTGCCAGTAGAAGGACAGGAGCTCTTGGTTCCTCTGGAAACACCATATATTTT
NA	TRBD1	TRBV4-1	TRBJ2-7	CASSQAGQAYEQYF	TGCGCCAGCAGCCAAGCCGGACAGGCCTACGAGCAGTACTTC
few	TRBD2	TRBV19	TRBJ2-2	CASSIGLAEMNTGELFF	TGTGCCAGTAGTATTGGACTAGCGGAGATGAACACCGGGGAGCTGTTTTTT
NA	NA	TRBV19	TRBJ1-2	CASSTGGSQSYGYTF	TGTGCCAGTAGTACCGGAGGGAGTCAAAGCTATGGCTACACCTTC
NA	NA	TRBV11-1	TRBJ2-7	CASSPQDRGYEQYF	TGTGCCAGCAGCCCCCAGGACCGGGGATACGAGCAGTACTTC
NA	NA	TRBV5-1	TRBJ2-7	CASSSTYEQYF	TGCGCCAGCAGCTCCACCTACGAGCAGTACTTC